A selection of T cell receptor beta chains follows, all from one sample in a study of control samples from healthy donors and cancer patients. TCRdb keeps only in-frame clones here, not all; method: immunoSEQ multiplex PCR. The repertoire consists of 70,000 to 95,000 clones, with approximately 91% occurring once and the leading ten covering nearly 0.95%. Sequencing was carried out using blood. Receptor source: a woman aged 25 to 39 in good health. CDR3s include the opening cysteine and the closing phenylalanine or tryptophan. Fields, in order: J gene, D gene, V gene, clone size, CDR3 protein, CDR3 DNA. D genes are given only for firm matches. Rows give clone size only sometimes, using once, few, many, or a class for an expanded clone.

TRBJ1-4	-	TRBV19	-	CASSRGLEEKLFF	TGTGCCAGTAGTCGAGGGTTAGAAGAAAAACTGTTTTTT
TRBJ2-1	-	TRBV19	-	CASSILRGTSYNEQFF	TGTGCCAGTAGTATTTTGCGGGGAACCTCCTACAATGAGCAGTTCTTC
TRBJ1-5	-	TRBV30	-	CAWSSQLLGNQPQHF	TGTGCCTGGAGTTCGCAACTCTTGGGGAATCAGCCCCAGCATTTT
TRBJ1-2	-	TRBV3-1/TRBV3-2	-	CASSHPTAGAPAGGYTF	TGTGCCAGCAGCCACCCCACAGCAGGGGCGCCCGCGGGGGGCTACACCTTC
TRBJ2-6	-	TRBV10-3	-	CAISAPTQGANVLTF	TGTGCCATCAGTGCCCCGACGCAGGGGGCCAACGTCCTGACTTTC
TRBJ1-6	-	TRBV7-2	-	CASSLARDNSPLHF	TGTGCCAGCAGCTTAGCCCGGGATAATTCACCCCTCCACTTT
TRBJ1-6	-	TRBV5-1	-	CASSLATMASSYNSPLHF	TGCGCCAGCAGCTTGGCCACGATGGCTAGCTCCTATAATTCACCCCTCCACTTT
TRBJ1-4	-	TRBV30	-	CAWSVQGSVNEKLFF	TGTGCCTGGAGTGTACAAGGGAGTGTAAATGAAAAACTGTTTTTT
TRBJ2-5	TRBD1	TRBV5-6	-	CASSLQGSRETQYF	TGTGCCAGCAGCTTACAGGGGAGCCGGGAGACCCAGTACTTC
TRBJ2-7	TRBD2	TRBV5-1	-	CASSLASGNSYEQYF	TGCGCCAGCAGCTTGGCTAGCGGGAATTCCTACGAGCAGTACTTC
TRBJ2-7	-	TRBV6-6	-	CASSSQGSYEQYF	TGTGCCAGCAGCTCCCAAGGCTCCTACGAGCAGTACTTC
TRBJ1-1	-	TRBV9	-	CASSVGTLNTEAFF	TGTGCCAGCAGCGTAGGGACGTTGAACACTGAAGCTTTCTTT
TRBJ2-7	TRBD1	TRBV30	once	CAWERGTAPYEQYF	TGTGCCTGGGAGAGGGGGACAGCACCCTACGAGCAGTACTTC
TRBJ2-5	-	TRBV6-5	-	CATRVDSLKETQYF	TGTGCCACCAGAGTGGACTCCCTTAAAGAGACCCAGTACTTC
TRBJ1-3	-	TRBV5-8	-	CASSYNRISGNTIYF	TGTGCCAGCAGCTACAACAGGATCTCTGGAAACACCATATATTTT
TRBJ2-1	TRBD2	TRBV3-1/TRBV3-2	once	CASSQDSGSRNEQFF	TGTGCCAGCAGCCAAGATAGCGGGAGCCGCAATGAGCAGTTCTTC
TRBJ1-3	-	TRBV18	-	CASSPPISGNTIYF	TGTGCCAGCTCACCGCCTATCTCTGGAAACACCATATATTTT
TRBJ2-5	-	TRBV29-1	-	CSVSLSAAVGETQYF	TGCAGCGTCTCTCTCTCGGCGGCAGTTGGGGAGACCCAGTACTTC
TRBJ1-2	-	TRBV28	once	CASSPFLRGGNYGYTF	TGTGCCAGCAGTCCTTTTCTAAGGGGGGGGAACTATGGCTACACCTTC
TRBJ1-2	-	TRBV10-1	-	CASSAGTSYGYTF	TGCGCCAGCAGCGCCGGGACTAGCTATGGCTACACCTTC
TRBJ1-1	-	TRBV19	-	CASSPGGENTEAFF	TGTGCCAGTAGCCCCGGAGGGGAGAACACTGAAGCTTTCTTT
TRBJ2-5	-	TRBV2	-	CASSGQETQYF	TGTGCCAGCAGTGGTCAAGAGACCCAGTACTTC
TRBJ1-2	-	TRBV12-3/TRBV12-4	few	CASGNDGNYGYTF	TGTGCCAGCGGGAATGACGGAAACTATGGCTACACCTTC
TRBJ2-3	TRBD2	TRBV11-2	few	CASSLRSSGDTQYF	TGTGCCAGCAGCTTACGGTCTAGCGGAGATACGCAGTATTTT
TRBJ1-4	-	TRBV16	-	CASSRGQNEKLFF	TGTGCCAGCAGCCGGGGGCAGAATGAAAAACTGTTTTTT
TRBJ1-1	-	TRBV7-9	-	CASSLMGLSEAFF	TGTGCCAGCAGCTTAATGGGGCTTTCTGAAGCTTTCTTT